The next 23 T cell receptor beta chains were all read from a single sample in a study of CD8+ T cells in alopecia areata. Extraction of RNA preceded its reverse transcription into cDNA, which served as the sequencing template. Profiled with immunoSEQ multiplex PCR; TCRdb holds only in-frame clones, not every one. This table has over 150,000 clones, almost 65% appearing once. Sequencing used CD4+ T cells sorted from blood, obtained at week 0. The receptors originated from a human donor with alopecia areata.

The chain employs TRBV19 and TRBJ1-6; possibly TRBD1 for D (5 bases). Trimming took 6 bases from V and 1 from J, leaving 10 bases between them. The germline gives CDR1 LNHDA, CDR2 SQIVND (reference sequence). CDR3 length: 15 residues. In DNA form, the CDR3 reads TGTGCCAGTAGGACCAGGGAGTCCTATAATTCACCCCTCCACTTT. This encodes CASRTRESYNSPLHF. Full variable domain (rest looked up from reference TRBV19 and TRBJ1-6): DGGITQSPKYLFRKEGQNVTLSCEQNLNHDAMYWYRQDPGQGLRLIYYSQIVNDFQKGDIAEGYSVSREKKESFPLTVTSAQKNPTAFYLCASRTRESYNSPLHFGNGTRLTVT.

This clone has only a few counts. The J gene is TRBJ1-3, the V gene TRBV13; 8 bases agree with TRBD1. Per germline, CDR1 PRHDT and CDR2 FYEKMQ (reference sequence). J lost 0 bases, V lost 5 bases, and 9 bases had no gene match. This CDR3 is 17 amino acids long. As DNA, the CDR3 is TGTGCCAGCAGCACCAGACAGGGGAGGATCTCTGGAAACACCATATATTTT. The encoded protein is CASSTRQGRISGNTIYF.

The CDR3 is CAWEQVDTQYF. CDR3 DNA sequence: TGTGCCTGGGAACAGGTAGATACGCAGTATTTT. J is TRBJ2-3 and V is TRBV30; maybe TRBD1 (5 bases). Germline V CDR1 and CDR2: GTSNPN, SVGIG (reference sequence). The CDR3 totals 11 residues. V lost 5 bases and J 5 bases, leaving 8 bases between the germline ends.

The rearrangement links TRBV2 to TRBJ2-1; 7 bases are shared with TRBD1. The CDR3 contains 13 residues. Germline CDR1 SNHLY, CDR2 FYNNEI. The V segment lost 6 bases and the J segment 9 bases; nucleotides outside the gene matches: 8. The CDR3 nucleotides read TGTGCCAGCAGCGCCCTGGGACAGCTTGAGCAGTTCTTC. It is translated as CASSALGQLEQFF.

The chain couples TRBV4-3 to TRBJ1-2; possible D gene TRBD1, 6 bases. The CDR3 has 17 amino acids. Trimming stripped 3 bases from V and 4 bases from J, with 21 bases between. Germline V gene data show CDR1 as LGHNA and CDR2 as YSLEER. DNA of the CDR3: TGCGCCAGCAGCCAGAATACCGGGACACAGCAAATCTATGGCTACACCTTC. Translated, it gives CASSQNTGTQQIYGYTF.

This clone was counted only a few times. The V call is TRBV5-1, the J call TRBJ2-7; 7 bases map to TRBD1. The CDR3 is made up of 14 amino acids. After removal of 0 bases from V and 2 bases from J, the junction contained 2 bases not matched to a gene. CDR1 and CDR2 from the germline V gene are SGHRS and YFSETQ. The CDR3 is CASSLEGTAYEQYF. The CDR3 DNA is TGCGCCAGCAGCTTGGAAGGGACAGCCTACGAGCAGTACTTC.

The CDR3 sequence: CATSRDANTEAFF. CDR3 sequence (DNA): TGTGCCACCAGCAGAGATGCGAACACTGAAGCTTTCTTT. The chain joins TRBV15 to TRBJ1-1; D gene unclear. V was pared by 0 bases and J by 1 base, with 3 bases between. The germline CDR1 and CDR2 sequences are LNHNV and YYDKDF (reference sequence). The CDR3 spans 13 residues.

The genes are TRBV6-6 and TRBJ1-2, with D perhaps matching TRBD1 (6 bases). The ends were cut back, 10 bases at V and 0 bases at J, with 18 bases in the middle. This CDR3 has 15 residues. Germline values: CDR1 MNHNY, CDR2 SVGAGI (reference sequence). For the CDR3, the DNA is TGTGCCATATCCTTTACAGGGAAAGCTAACTATGGCTACACCTTC. Residues: CAISFTGKANYGYTF.

The rearrangement links TRBV5-1 to TRBJ2-7, with D maybe TRBD1 (6 bases). Germline lookup yields CDR1 SGHRS and CDR2 YFSETQ. The CDR3 length is 15 residues. Trimming cost V 4 bases and J 4 bases, with 18 bases left between them. In nucleotides, the CDR3 is TGCGCCAGCAGCGTTACAGGGAAACCTTCTTACGAGCAGTACTTC. Protein sequence: CASSVTGKPSYEQYF.

The chain uses TRBV29-1 and TRBJ2-1; 10 bases agree with TRBD2. V dropped 4 bases and J dropped 10; count of bases not matched to a gene: 13. CDR1 and CDR2 from the germline V gene are SQVTM and ANQGSEA. The CDR3 spans 15 residues. CDR3 region: CSVGARLAGFREQFF. Here the CDR3 DNA reads TGCAGCGTTGGCGCAAGACTAGCGGGCTTTAGAGAGCAGTTCTTC.

The V gene is TRBV2, the J gene TRBJ1-2; D might be TRBD1 (5 bases). V was clipped by 7 bases and J by 4 bases, with 16 bases between them. The CDR3 is made up of 14 amino acids. Germline V gives CDR1 SNHLY, CDR2 FYNNEI. The DNA of the CDR3 is TGTGCCAGCAAGGAGGGTTTCAGGGTCTATGGCTACACCTTC. Its protein is CASKEGFRVYGYTF. Based on the CDR3 plus reference TRBV2 and TRBJ1-2, the full variable domain is EPEVTQTPSHQVTQMGQEVILRCVPISNHLYFYWYRQILGQKVEFLVSFYNNEISEKSEIFDDQFSVERPDGSNFTLKIRSTKLEDSAMYFCASKEGFRVYGYTFGSGTRLTVV.

This clone came up a few times. This chain uses TRBV9 with TRBJ2-3; 7 bases align to TRBD2. Trimming at V came to 0 bases and at J to 3 bases, leaving 4 bases not matched to a gene. The CDR3 runs 15 residues. Germline loops: CDR1 SGDLS, CDR2 YYNGEE. CDR3 residues: CASSVGSGVTDTQYF. The DNA of the CDR3 is TGTGCCAGCAGCGTAGGGAGCGGGGTTACAGATACGCAGTATTTT.

This chain links TRBV7-2 with TRBJ2-3; perhaps D is TRBD1 or TRBD2 (5 bases each). This CDR3 spans 14 amino acids. The V gene lost 7 bases and the J gene lost 10 bases, with 21 bases spanning the gap. The germline gives CDR1 SGHTA, CDR2 FQGNSA. The CDR3 region is CASTVLGPSRPQYF. DNA of the CDR3: TGTGCCAGCACCGTACTGGGACCCTCCCGTCCGCAGTATTTT.

This clone was counted a single time. The rearrangement uses TRBV19 and TRBJ1-1; D perhaps matches TRBD1 (6 bases). CDR1 is LNHDA, CDR2 SQIVND, per germline (reference sequence). CDR3 length: 13 amino acids. Trimming took 11 bases from V and 5 from J, leaving 18 bases between them. In DNA, the CDR3 is TGTGCCTCCGGGAAGGGGGGACGTACTGAAGCTTTCTTT. It is translated as CASGKGGRTEAFF. Variable domain in full (rest from reference TRBV19 and TRBJ1-1): DGGITQSPKYLFRKEGQNVTLSCEQNLNHDAMYWYRQDPGQGLRLIYYSQIVNDFQKGDIAEGYSVSREKKESFPLTVTSAQKNPTAFYLCASGKGGRTEAFFGQGTRLTVV.

The chain carries TRBV30 and TRBJ2-1; no clear D gene. The V gene's germline CDR1 is GTSNPN and CDR2 SVGIG (reference sequence). This CDR3 is 12 amino acids long. V was clipped by 5 bases and J by 0 bases, with 5 bases between them. The CDR3 here is CAWAASYNEQFF. DNA of the CDR3: TGTGCCTGGGCCGCCTCCTACAATGAGCAGTTCTTC.

V is TRBV30 and J is TRBJ2-7; D tentatively fits TRBD1 or TRBD2 (6 bases each). The CDR3 contains 13 residues. Germline V gene data show CDR1 as GTSNPN and CDR2 as SVGIG (reference sequence). V lost 3 bases and J lost 12, with 21 bases in between. Written as DNA, the CDR3 is TGTGCCTGGAGACTAACGCCGGGGGCCATCCGGTACTTC. Amino acid sequence: CAWRLTPGAIRYF.

This chain links TRBV30 with TRBJ2-5; a possible D gene is TRBD1 (5 bases). CDR3 length: 15 residues. The V and J ends lost 0 bases and 1 base respectively, with 12 bases between them. Germline V lookup: CDR1 GTSNPN, CDR2 SVGIG (reference sequence). Here the CDR3 reads CAWSVLSTVQETQYF. CDR3 nucleotides: TGTGCCTGGAGTGTATTATCGACAGTCCAAGAGACCCAGTACTTC.

This chain connects TRBV4-1 to TRBJ2-3; possible D gene TRBD1, 6 bases. With 4 bases removed from V and 2 bases from J, the gap between germline ends came to 13 bases. The CDR3 runs 15 residues. CDR1 and CDR2 (germline): MGHRA, YSYEKL. The DNA of the CDR3 is TGCGCCAGCAGCCTTGTGGGGGCACCCACAGATACGCAGTATTTT. It is translated as CASSLVGAPTDTQYF.

This clone came up once. This CDR3 is CAWGTAVRSTGNTIYF. DNA of the CDR3: TGTGCCTGGGGGACCGCGGTCAGGAGCACTGGAAACACCATATATTTT. The V call is TRBV30, the J call TRBJ1-3; D is perhaps TRBD1 (5 bases). This CDR3 has 16 residues. Germline CDR1 GTSNPN, CDR2 SVGIG (reference sequence). The germline V and J ends were trimmed by 5 bases and 2 bases, with 19 bases remaining between them.

The J gene is TRBJ2-5, the V gene TRBV5-4; maybe TRBD1 (5 bases). The germline CDR1 and CDR2 sequences are SGHNT and YYREEE (reference sequence). The CDR3 is 14 amino acids. Trimming pared 2 bases from V and 3 bases from J, leaving 11 bases between. The CDR3 region is CASSLIQGKETQYF. The CDR3 nucleotides read TGTGCCAGCAGCTTAATCCAGGGAAAAGAGACCCAGTACTTC.

The rearrangement uses TRBV11-2 and TRBJ2-5, with D uncertain. CDR3 length: 14 residues. Trimming left V 2 bases short and J 5 bases short, with 12 bases between. The germline gives CDR1 SGHAT, CDR2 FQNNGV. CDR3 protein: CASSLLSPEETQYF. CDR3 DNA: TGTGCCAGCAGCTTACTAAGTCCGGAGGAGACCCAGTACTTC. The variable domain in full, completed from reference TRBV11-2 and TRBJ2-5, reads EAGVAQSPRYKIIEKRQSVAFWCNPISGHATLYWYQQILGQGPKLLIQFQNNGVVDDSQLPKDRFSAERLKGVDSTLKIQPAKLEDSAVYLCASSLLSPEETQYFGPGTRLLVL.

The CDR3 loop is CASNGAGNTEAFF. CDR3 in DNA: TGTGCCAGCAACGGTGCCGGGAACACTGAAGCTTTCTTT. V and J are TRBV6-5 and TRBJ1-1; unclear D gene. Germline CDR1 reads MNHEY; CDR2 reads SVGAGI. This CDR3 is 13 amino acids long. The V and J ends lost 7 bases and 1 base respectively, with 10 bases between them.

The genes are TRBV12-5 and TRBJ1-2; TRBD1 is a possible D gene (5 bases). This CDR3 contains 19 residues. The V end was cut by 0 bases, the J end by 0 bases, with 20 bases between. In germline, CDR1 is LGHNT, CDR2 FRNRAP. DNA for the CDR3: TGTGCTAGTGGTTTGGTAAATTTCTCGGCAGGGATCGCTAACTATGGCTACACCTTC. This sequence encodes CASGLVNFSAGIANYGYTF.